This T cell receptor (beta chain) is from a study of control samples from healthy donors and cancer patients. Clones were sequenced by immunoSEQ multiplex PCR, and TCRdb holds only the in-frame ones, with some missing. Of tens of thousands of clones listed, roughly nine tenths are singletons. CDR1 MNHEY and CDR2 SMNVEV come from the germline V gene (reference sequence). CDR3 length: 13 residues. Trimming removed 4 bases from V and 2 bases from J, with 9 bases in between. This clonotype originated in a man in his fifties or sixties in good health. V is TRBV27 and J is TRBJ2-7; D is unresolved. The sequenced sample was blood. CDR3 residues: CASSSTVTYEQYF. In DNA form, the CDR3 reads TGTGCCAGCAGTTCGACTGTTACCTACGAGCAGTACTTC.